This T cell receptor beta chain stems from a study of cytomegalovirus exposure and HLA in healthy donors. Notes on this clone: Antigen unknown.

The study, taken as a whole, reports: Analysis performed later showed TCR beta chains linked to HLA being more clonally expanded than equally common others.

The PCR made use of 60 Vbeta and 13 Jbeta primers. Profiling relied on immunoSEQ multiplex PCR, and the TCRdb table lists in-frame clones only, not all of them. In total, the table holds 60,000 to 70,000 clones. The ends lost 0 bases at V and 7 bases at J; junction bases unmatched: 16. The CDR3 is 20 residues long. Germline loops: CDR1 LGHNA, CDR2 YNFKEQ. V and J are TRBV4-2 and TRBJ2-3; TRBD2 agrees at 13 bases. Sequencing input: PBMCs. This sequence was found in a boy aged 5 to 17 in good health and CMV-seronegative. The chain's CDR3 is CASSQERSTPGLAGTYTQYF. The CDR3, as DNA: TGTGCCAGCAGCCAAGAAAGATCTACCCCGGGACTAGCGGGGACCTATACGCAGTATTTT.